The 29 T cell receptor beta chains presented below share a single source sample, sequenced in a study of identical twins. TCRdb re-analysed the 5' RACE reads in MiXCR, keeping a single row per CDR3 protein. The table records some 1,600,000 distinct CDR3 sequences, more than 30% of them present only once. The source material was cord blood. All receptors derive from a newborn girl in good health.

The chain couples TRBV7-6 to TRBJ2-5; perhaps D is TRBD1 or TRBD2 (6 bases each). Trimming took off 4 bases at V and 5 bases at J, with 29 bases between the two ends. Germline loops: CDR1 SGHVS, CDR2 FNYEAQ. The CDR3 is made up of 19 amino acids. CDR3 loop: CASSSSPLTWLGGTETQYF. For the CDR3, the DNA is TGTGCCAGCAGCTCCTCCCCTCTTACATGGTTAGGGGGGACGGAGACCCAGTACTTC.

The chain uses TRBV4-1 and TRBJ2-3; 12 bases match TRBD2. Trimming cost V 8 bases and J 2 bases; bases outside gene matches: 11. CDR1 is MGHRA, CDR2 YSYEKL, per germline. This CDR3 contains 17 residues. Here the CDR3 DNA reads TGCGCCAGCCGACTAAAGACTAGCGGGGGCGCCACAGATACGCAGTATTTT. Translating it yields CASRLKTSGGATDTQYF.

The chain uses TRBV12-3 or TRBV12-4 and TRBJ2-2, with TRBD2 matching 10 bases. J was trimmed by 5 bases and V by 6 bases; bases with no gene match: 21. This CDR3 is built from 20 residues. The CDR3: CASRSFGSEREGRWTGELFF. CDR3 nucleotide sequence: TGTGCCAGCAGAAGCTTCGGTAGTGAGCGGGAGGGCCGATGGACCGGGGAGCTGTTTTTT.

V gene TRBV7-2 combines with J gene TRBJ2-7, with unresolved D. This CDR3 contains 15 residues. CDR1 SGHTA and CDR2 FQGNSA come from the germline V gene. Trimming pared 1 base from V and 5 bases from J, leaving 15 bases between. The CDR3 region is CASSLVRQSFNEQYF. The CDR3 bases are TGTGCCAGCAGCTTAGTACGGCAGAGCTTCAACGAGCAGTACTTC. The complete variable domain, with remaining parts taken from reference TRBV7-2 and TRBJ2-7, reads GAGVSQSPSNKVTEKGKDVELRCDPISGHTALYWYRQSLGQGLEFLIYFQGNSAPDKSGLPSDRFSAERTGGSVSTLTIQRTQQEDSAVYLCASSLVRQSFNEQYFGPGTRLTVT.

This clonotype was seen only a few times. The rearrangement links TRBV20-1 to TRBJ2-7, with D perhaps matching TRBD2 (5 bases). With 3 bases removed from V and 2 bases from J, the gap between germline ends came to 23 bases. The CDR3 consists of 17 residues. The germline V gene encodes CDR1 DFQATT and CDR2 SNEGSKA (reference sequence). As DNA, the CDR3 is TGCAGTGCTAGGGCCTCATTTCCTCCGGGGAACCCCTACGAGCAGTACTTC. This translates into CSARASFPPGNPYEQYF.

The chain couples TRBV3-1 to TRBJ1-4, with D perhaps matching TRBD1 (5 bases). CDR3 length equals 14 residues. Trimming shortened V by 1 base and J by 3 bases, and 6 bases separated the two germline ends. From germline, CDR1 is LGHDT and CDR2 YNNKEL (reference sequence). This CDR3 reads CASSQGGSNEKLFF. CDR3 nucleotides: TGTGCCAGCAGCCAAGGGGGGTCTAATGAAAAACTGTTTTTT.

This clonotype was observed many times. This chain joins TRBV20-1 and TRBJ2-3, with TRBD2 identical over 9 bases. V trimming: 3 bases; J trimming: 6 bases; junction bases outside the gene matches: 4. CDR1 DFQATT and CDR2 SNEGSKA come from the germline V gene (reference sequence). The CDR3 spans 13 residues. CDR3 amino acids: CSASPSGRDTQYF. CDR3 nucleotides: TGCAGTGCTAGCCCCAGCGGGAGGGATACGCAGTATTTT.

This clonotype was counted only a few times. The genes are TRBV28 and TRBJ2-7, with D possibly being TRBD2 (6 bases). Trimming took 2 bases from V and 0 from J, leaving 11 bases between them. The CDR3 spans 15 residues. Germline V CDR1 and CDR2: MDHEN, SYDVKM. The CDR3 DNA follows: TGTGCCAGCAGTTTAGGGCGGGAAAGCTCCTACGAGCAGTACTTC. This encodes CASSLGRESSYEQYF.

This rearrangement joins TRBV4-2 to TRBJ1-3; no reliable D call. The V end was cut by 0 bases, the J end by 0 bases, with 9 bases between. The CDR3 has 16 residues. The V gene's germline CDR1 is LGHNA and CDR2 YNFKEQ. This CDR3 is CASSQDPGASGNTIYF. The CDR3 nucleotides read TGTGCCAGCAGCCAAGATCCAGGAGCCTCTGGAAACACCATATATTTT.

The CDR3 reads CASSEERRSTDTQYF. The CDR3 DNA is TGTGCCAGCAGTGAGGAGAGGCGGAGCACAGATACGCAGTATTTT. The chain couples TRBV2 to TRBJ2-3, with D unclear. The germline V and J ends were trimmed by 3 bases and 0 bases, with 10 bases remaining between them. The CDR3 is 15 residues long. CDR1 and CDR2 from the germline V gene are SNHLY and FYNNEI.

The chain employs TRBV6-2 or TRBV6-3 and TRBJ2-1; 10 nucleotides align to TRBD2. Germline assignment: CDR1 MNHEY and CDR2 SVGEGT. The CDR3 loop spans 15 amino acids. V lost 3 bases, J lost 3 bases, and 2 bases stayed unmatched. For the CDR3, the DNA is TGTGCCAGCAGTTATAGCGGGGGGTTCTACAATGAGCAGTTCTTC. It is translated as CASSYSGGFYNEQFF.

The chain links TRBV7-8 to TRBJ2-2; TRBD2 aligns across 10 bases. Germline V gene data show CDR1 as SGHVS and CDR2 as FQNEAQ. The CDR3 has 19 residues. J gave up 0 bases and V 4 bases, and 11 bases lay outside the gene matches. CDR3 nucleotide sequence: TGTGCCAGCAGCTCTACGGGACTAGCGAGAAACGCGAACACCGGGGAGCTGTTTTTT. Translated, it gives CASSSTGLARNANTGELFF.

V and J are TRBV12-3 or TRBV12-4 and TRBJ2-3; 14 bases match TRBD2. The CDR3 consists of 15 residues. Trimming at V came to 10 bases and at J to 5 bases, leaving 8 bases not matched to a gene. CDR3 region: CAIIGLAGGIDTQYF. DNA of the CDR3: TGTGCCATCATAGGACTAGCGGGAGGAATAGATACGCAGTATTTT.

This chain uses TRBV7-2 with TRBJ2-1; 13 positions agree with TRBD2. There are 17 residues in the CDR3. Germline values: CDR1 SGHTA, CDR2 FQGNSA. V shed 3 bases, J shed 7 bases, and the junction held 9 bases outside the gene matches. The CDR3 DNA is TGTGCCAGCAGCTTCTTCGCCGGGACTAGCGGGGTTAATGAGCAGTTCTTC. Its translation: CASSFFAGTSGVNEQFF.

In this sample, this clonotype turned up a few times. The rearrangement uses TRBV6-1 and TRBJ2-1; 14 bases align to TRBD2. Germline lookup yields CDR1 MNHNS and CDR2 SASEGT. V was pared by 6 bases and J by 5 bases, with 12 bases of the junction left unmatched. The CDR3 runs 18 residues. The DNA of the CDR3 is TGTGCCAGCAGCCTAGGACTAGCGGGGGGCAGGGTCGACAATGAGCAGTTCTTC. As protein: CASSLGLAGGRVDNEQFF.

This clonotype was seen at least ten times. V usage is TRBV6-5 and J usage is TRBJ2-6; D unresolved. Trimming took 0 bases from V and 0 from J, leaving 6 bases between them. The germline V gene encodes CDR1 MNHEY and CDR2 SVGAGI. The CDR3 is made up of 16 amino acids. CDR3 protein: CASSYSGFSGANVLTF. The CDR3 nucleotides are TGTGCCAGCAGTTACTCGGGTTTCTCTGGGGCCAACGTCCTGACTTTC.

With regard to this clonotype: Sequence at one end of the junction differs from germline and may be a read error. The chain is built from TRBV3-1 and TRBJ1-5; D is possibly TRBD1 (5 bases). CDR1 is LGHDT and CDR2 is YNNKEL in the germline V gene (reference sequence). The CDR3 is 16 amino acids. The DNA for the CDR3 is TGTGCCAGCAGCCAAGGGGGCCCATATAGCAATCAGCCCCAGCAGTTT. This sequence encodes CASSQGGPYSNQPQQF.

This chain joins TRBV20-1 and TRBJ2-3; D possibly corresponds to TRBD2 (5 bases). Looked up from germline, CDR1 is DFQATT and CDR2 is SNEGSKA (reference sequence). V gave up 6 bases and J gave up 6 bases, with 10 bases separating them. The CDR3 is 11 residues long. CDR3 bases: TGCAGTGCCGTAAGGACTGATACGCAGTATTTT. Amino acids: CSAVRTDTQYF.

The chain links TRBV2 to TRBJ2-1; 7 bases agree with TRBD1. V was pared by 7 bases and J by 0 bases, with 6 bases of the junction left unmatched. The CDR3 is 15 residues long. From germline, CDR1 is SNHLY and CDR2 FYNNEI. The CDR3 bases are TGTGCCAGCATGATGTGGGACAGCTCCTACAATGAGCAGTTCTTC. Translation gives CASMMWDSSYNEQFF.

DNA of the CDR3: TGCGCCAGCAGCCCCGGTAGCGGGAGTAGGGATGAGCAGTTCTTC. Translating gives CASSPGSGSRDEQFF. The chain recombines TRBV5-1 with TRBJ2-1; 9 bases are shared with TRBD2. Germline V lookup: CDR1 SGHRS, CDR2 YFSETQ. The V segment lost 4 bases and the J segment 8 bases; nucleotides outside the gene matches: 10. The CDR3 has 15 residues.

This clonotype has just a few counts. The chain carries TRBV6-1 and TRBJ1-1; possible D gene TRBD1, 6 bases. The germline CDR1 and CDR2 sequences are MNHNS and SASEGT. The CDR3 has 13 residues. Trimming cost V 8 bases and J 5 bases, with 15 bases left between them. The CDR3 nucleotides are TGTGCCAGCGCCCTACAGGGACGGACTGAAGCTTTCTTT. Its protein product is CASALQGRTEAFF.

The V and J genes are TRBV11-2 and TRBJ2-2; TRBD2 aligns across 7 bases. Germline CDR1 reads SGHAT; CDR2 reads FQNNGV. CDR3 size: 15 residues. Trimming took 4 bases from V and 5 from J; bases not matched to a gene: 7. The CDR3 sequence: CASSSLAAPTGELFF. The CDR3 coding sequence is TGTGCCAGCAGCTCCCTAGCGGCACCGACCGGGGAGCTGTTTTTT. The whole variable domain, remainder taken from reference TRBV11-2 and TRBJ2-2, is EAGVAQSPRYKIIEKRQSVAFWCNPISGHATLYWYQQILGQGPKLLIQFQNNGVVDDSQLPKDRFSAERLKGVDSTLKIQPAKLEDSAVYLCASSSLAAPTGELFFGEGSRLTVL.

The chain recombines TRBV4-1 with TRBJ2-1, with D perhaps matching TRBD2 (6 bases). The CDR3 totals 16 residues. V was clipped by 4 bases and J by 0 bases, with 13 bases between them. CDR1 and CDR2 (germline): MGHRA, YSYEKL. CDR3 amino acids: CASSLVPRGSYNEQFF. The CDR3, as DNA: TGCGCCAGCAGCCTAGTCCCGCGGGGCTCCTACAATGAGCAGTTCTTC.

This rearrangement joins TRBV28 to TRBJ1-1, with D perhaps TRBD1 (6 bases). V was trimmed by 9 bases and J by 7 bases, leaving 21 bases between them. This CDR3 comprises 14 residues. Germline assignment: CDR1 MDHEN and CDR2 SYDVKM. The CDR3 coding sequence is TGTGCCAGTAACGTCCTGGGGGGCCGGAGTGAAGCTTTCTTT. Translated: CASNVLGGRSEAFF.

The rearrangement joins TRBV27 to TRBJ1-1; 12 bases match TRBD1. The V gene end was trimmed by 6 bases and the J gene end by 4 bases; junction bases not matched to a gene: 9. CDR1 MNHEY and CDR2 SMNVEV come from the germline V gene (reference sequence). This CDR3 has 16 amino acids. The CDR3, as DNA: TGTGCCAGCAGGAAAATGGGACAGGGGGCTTCCACTGAAGCTTTCTTT. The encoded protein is CASRKMGQGASTEAFF.

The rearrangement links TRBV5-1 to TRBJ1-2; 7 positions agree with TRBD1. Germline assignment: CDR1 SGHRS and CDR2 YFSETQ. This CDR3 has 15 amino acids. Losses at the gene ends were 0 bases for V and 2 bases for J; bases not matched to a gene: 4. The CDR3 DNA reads TGCGCCAGCAGCTTGGAGGGGGCAAGGAACTATGGCTACACCTTC. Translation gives CASSLEGARNYGYTF.

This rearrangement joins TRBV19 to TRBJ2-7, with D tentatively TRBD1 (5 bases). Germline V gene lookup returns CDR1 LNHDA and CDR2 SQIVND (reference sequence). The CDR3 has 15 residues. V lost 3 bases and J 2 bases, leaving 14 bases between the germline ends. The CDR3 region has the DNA TGTGCCAGTAGTATCGCAGGACAAGATCCCTACGAGCAGTACTTC. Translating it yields CASSIAGQDPYEQYF.

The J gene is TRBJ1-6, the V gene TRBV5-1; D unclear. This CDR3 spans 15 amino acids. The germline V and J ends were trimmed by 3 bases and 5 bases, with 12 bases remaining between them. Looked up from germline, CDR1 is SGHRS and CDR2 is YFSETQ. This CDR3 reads CASSSPGADNSPLHF. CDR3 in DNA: TGCGCCAGCAGCTCGCCGGGTGCAGATAATTCACCCCTCCACTTT.

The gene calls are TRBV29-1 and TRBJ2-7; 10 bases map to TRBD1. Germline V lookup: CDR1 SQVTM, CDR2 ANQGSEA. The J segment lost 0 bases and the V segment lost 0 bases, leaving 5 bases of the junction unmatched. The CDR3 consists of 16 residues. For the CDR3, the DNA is TGCAGCGTTGAAGATGGGGGGACAGGGGTCTCCTACGAGCAGTACTTC. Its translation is CSVEDGGTGVSYEQYF.